The TCR beta chain described here comes from a study of blood T cell repertoires in COVID-19. Trimming at V came to 6 bases and at J to 0 bases, leaving 8 bases not matched to a gene. This CDR3 contains 16 residues. CDR1 is MDHEN, CDR2 SYDVKM, per germline. Data came from immunoSEQ multiplex PCR; TCRdb stores just in-frame clones and leaves some out. This table has 150,000 or so clones, 70% to 80% appearing once. The chain employs TRBV28 and TRBJ1-3; 7 nucleotides align to TRBD1. The sequencing sample was made of peripheral blood. The sequence was collected from an elderly woman with active or convalescent COVID-19. CDR3 coding DNA: TGTGCCAGCAGCCGGGACAGTAGAACCTCTGGAAACACCATATATTTT. It translates to CASSRDSRTSGNTIYF.